The clone carrying this T cell receptor (beta chain) was counted ten times or more. Its antigen is as yet unknown. Stated time point: newly diagnosed GD, antithyroid drugs for less than 3 months. Making the TCR library involved RNA that had been extracted from PBMCs. Germline trimming cut 5 bases from V and 4 bases from J; bases unmatched to any gene: 10. The CDR3 runs 15 residues. CDR1 is DFQATT and CDR2 is SNEGSKA in the germline V gene (reference sequence). The sample belongs to a study of regulatory T cells in long-lasting Graves disease. CDR3-region Arm-PCR and iRepertoire HTBI primers produced the TCR beta libraries. A single record per CDR3 protein comes from TCRdb applying MiXCR to the multiplex PCR reads. Of 450,000 to 600,000 distinct CDR3 sequences listed, roughly 14% were seen once; the top ten hold approximately 9.3%. Study results and caveats: Favored usage of TRBV28, TRBJ1-2 and TRBJ2-5 was recorded in persistent disease.

Another study also made use of these data, one on T cells in Graves' hyperthyroidism and ophthalmopathy. That source reports: Blood samples included most of the expanded thyroid clonotypes exceeding 0.001.

The sequencing used peripheral blood mononuclear cells (PBMCs), collected at new diagnosis, from a patient treated with antithyroid drugs. The chain joins TRBV20-1 to TRBJ2-3; 9 nucleotides align to TRBD2. This clonotype was obtained from a man under 40 with Graves disease. In DNA form, the CDR3 reads TGCAGTGCTGATGAGTTAGCGGGAGTCTCAGATACGCAGTATTTT. The encoded protein is CSADELAGVSDTQYF.